This T cell receptor beta chain came from a study of a mutant IDH1 vaccine in newly diagnosed glioma. V shed 6 bases and J 6 bases; nucleotides not matched to a gene: 5. This CDR3 comprises 12 residues. CDR1 and CDR2 (germline): WNHNN, SYGVQD (reference sequence). Time point defined: week 35, safety follow-up. Each vaccine dose was 300 ug of mutant IDH1 20-mer peptide, with topical imiquimod. Sequencing used immunoSEQ multiplex PCR; TCRdb keeps in-frame clones, though not all of them. The sample has around 70,000 clones; 70% to 90% are singletons. As for this clone: Its antigen is unknown.

This receptor was obtained from a man aged 30 to 45 with glioma. The V call is TRBV10-1, the J call TRBJ2-7; 7 bases are a match to TRBD1. This sample comprised PBMCs, obtained from a glioma patient whose treatment included an IDH1 peptide vaccine. The CDR3 is CASSLGGGEQYF. DNA of the CDR3: TGCGCCAGCAGCCTAGGGGGCGGCGAGCAGTACTTC.